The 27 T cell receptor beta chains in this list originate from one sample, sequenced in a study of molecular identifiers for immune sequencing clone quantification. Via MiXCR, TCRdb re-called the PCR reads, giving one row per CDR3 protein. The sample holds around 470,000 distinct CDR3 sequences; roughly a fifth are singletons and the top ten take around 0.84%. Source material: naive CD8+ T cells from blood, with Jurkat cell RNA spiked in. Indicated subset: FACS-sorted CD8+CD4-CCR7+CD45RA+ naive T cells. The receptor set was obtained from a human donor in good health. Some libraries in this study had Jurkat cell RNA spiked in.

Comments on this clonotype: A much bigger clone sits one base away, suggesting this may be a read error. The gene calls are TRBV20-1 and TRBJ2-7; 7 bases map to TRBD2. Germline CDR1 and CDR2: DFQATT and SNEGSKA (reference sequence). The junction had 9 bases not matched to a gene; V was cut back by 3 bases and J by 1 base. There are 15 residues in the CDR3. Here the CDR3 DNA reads TGCAGTGCTAGTTTGGAGCGGGGCGCTTCCTACGAGCAGTACTTC. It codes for CSASLERGASYEQYF.

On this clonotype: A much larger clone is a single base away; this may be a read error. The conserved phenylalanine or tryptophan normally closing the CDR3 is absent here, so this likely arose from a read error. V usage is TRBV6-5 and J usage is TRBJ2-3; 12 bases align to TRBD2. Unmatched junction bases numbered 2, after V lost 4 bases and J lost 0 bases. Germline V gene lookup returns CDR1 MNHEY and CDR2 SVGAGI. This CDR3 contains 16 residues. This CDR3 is CASSLTSGGSTDTQYL. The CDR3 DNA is TGTGCCAGCAGTTTGACTAGCGGGGGAAGCACAGATACGCAGTATCTT.

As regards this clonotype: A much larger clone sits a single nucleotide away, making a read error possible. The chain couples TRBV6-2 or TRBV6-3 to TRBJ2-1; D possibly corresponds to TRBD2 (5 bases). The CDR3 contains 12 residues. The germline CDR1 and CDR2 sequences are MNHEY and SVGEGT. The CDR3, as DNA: TGTGCCACCCGGGAACTACTCAATGGGCAGTTCTTC. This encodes CATRELLNGQFF.

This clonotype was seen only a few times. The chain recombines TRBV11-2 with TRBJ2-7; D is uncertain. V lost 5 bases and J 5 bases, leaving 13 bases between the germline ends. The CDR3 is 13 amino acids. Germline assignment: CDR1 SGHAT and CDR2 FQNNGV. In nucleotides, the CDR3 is TGTGCCAGCAGCCCTAATGACGGCAACGAGCAGTACTTC. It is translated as CASSPNDGNEQYF.

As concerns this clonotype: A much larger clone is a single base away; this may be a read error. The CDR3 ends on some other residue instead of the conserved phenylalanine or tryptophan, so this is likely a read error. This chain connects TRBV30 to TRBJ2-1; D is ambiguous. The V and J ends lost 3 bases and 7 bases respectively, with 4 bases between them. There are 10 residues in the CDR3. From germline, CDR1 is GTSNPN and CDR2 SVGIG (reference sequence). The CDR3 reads CAWRRNEQFL. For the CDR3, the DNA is TGTGCCTGGAGGAGGAATGAGCAGTTCCTC.

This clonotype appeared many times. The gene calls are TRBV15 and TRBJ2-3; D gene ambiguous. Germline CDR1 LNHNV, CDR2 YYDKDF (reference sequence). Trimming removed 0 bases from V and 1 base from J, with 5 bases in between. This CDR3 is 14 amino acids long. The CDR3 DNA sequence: TGTGCCACCAGCAGAGATCGCGGCACAGATACGCAGTATTTT. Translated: CATSRDRGTDTQYF.

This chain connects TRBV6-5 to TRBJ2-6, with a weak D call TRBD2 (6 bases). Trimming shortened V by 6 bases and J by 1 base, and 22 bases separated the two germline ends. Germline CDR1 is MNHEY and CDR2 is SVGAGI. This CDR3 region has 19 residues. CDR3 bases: TGTGCCAGCAGCGGACGTAGAGGGGCCGGGGGATCTGGGGCCAACGTCCTGACTTTC. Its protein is CASSGRRGAGGSGANVLTF.

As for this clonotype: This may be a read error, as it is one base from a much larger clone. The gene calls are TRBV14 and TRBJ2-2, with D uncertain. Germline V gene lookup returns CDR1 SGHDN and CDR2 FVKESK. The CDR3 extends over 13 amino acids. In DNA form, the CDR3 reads TGTGCCAACAGCCAACGACTCACCGGGGAGCTGTTTTTT. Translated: CANSQRLTGELFF.

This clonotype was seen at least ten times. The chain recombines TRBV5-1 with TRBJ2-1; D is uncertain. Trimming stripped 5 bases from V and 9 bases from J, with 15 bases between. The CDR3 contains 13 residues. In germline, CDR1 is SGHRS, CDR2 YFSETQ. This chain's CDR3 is CASSLDLGPEQFF. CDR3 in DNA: TGCGCCAGCAGTCTCGACCTTGGCCCTGAGCAGTTCTTC.

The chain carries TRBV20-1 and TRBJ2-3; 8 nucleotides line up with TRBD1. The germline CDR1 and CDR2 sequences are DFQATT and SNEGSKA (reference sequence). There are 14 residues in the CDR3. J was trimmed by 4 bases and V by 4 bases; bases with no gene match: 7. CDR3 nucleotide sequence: TGCAGTGCTACCGGGGCAGGGGGCCCAGATACGCAGTATTTT. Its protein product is CSATGAGGPDTQYF.

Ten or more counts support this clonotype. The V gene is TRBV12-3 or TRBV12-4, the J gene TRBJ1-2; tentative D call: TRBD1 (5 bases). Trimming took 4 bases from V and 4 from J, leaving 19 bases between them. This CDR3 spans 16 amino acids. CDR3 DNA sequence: TGTGCCAGCAGTTCCACCGGGACGGCATTCTTCTATGGCTACACCTTC. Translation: CASSSTGTAFFYGYTF.

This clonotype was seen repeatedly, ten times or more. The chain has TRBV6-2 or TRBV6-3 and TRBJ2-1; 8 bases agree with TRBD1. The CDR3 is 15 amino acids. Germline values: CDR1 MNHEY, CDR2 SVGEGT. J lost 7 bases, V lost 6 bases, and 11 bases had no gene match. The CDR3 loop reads CASRPRQGRRNEQFF. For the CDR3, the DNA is TGTGCCAGCAGACCCCGACAGGGGAGGAGGAATGAGCAGTTCTTC.

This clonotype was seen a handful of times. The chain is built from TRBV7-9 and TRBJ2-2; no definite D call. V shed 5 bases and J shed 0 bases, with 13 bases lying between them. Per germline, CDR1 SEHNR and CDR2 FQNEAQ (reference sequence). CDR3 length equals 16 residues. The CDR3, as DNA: TGTGCCAGCAGCCCAGACGGGCTCGCGAACACCGGGGAGCTGTTTTTT. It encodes CASSPDGLANTGELFF.

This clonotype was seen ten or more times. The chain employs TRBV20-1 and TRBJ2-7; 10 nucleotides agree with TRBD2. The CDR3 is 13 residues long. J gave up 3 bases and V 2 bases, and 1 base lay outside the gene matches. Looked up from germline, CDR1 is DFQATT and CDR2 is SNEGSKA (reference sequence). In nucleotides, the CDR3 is TGCAGTGCTAGAACTAGCGGGGTCTACGAGCAGTACTTC. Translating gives CSARTSGVYEQYF.

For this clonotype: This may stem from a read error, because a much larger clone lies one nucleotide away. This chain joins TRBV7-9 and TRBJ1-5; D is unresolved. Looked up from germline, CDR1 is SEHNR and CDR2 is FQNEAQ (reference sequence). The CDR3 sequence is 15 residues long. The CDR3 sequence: CASSSPFGSGQPRHF. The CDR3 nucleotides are TGTGCCAGCAGCTCTCCATTCGGTTCGGGTCAGCCCCGGCATTTT.

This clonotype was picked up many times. CDR3 amino acids: CASSWTVNQPQHF. The CDR3 coding sequence is TGTGCCAGTAGTTGGACAGTCAATCAGCCCCAGCATTTT. J is TRBJ1-5 and V is TRBV19; the D gene is possibly TRBD1 (6 bases). Germline loops: CDR1 LNHDA, CDR2 SQIVND (reference sequence). Trimming stripped 5 bases from V and 3 bases from J, with 8 bases between. This CDR3 has 13 residues. Combining the CDR3 with reference TRBV19 and TRBJ1-5 gives the whole variable domain DGGITQSPKYLFRKEGQNVTLSCEQNLNHDAMYWYRQDPGQGLRLIYYSQIVNDFQKGDIAEGYSVSREKKESFPLTVTSAQKNPTAFYLCASSWTVNQPQHFGDGTRLSIL.

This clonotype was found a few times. The CDR3 region is CASSPDRGGAVTEAFF. DNA for the CDR3: TGTGCCAGCAGCCCCGACAGGGGTGGGGCGGTAACTGAAGCTTTCTTT. The chain has TRBV7-3 and TRBJ1-1, with TRBD1 matching over 8 bases. CDR3 size: 16 residues. V lost 5 bases and J lost 5; bases outside the gene matches: 13. Germline V lookup: CDR1 SGHTA, CDR2 FQGTGA.

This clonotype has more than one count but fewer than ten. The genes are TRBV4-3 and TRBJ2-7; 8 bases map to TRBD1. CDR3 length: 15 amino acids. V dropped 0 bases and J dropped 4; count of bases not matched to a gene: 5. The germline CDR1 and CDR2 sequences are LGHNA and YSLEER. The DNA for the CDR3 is TGCGCCAGCAGCCAAGACAGGACAGGGTGGTACGAGCAGTACTTC. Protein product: CASSQDRTGWYEQYF.

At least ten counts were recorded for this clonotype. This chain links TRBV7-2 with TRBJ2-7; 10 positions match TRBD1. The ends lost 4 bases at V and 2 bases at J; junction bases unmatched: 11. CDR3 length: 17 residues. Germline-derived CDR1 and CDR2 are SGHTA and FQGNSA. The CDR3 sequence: CASSYTPGQGFAYEQYF. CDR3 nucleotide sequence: TGTGCCAGCAGCTACACCCCGGGACAGGGGTTTGCCTACGAGCAGTACTTC.

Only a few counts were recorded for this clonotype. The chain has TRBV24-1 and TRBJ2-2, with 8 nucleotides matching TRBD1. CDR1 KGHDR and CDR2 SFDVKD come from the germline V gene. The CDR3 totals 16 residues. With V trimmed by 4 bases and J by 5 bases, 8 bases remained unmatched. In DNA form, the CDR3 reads TGTGCCACCAGTGACGAAGGACAGGGATGGACCGGGGAGCTGTTTTTT. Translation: CATSDEGQGWTGELFF.

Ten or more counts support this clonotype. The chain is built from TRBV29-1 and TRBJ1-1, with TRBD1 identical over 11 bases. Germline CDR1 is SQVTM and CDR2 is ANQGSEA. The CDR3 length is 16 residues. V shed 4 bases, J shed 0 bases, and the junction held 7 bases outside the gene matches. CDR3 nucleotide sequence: TGCAGCGTTGCGGACAGGGGGCACCCAGTGAACACTGAAGCTTTCTTT. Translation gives CSVADRGHPVNTEAFF.

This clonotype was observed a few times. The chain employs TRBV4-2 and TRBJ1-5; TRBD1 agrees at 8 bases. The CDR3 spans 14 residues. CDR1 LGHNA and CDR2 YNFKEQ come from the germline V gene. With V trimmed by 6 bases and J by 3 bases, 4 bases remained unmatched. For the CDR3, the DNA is TGTGCCAGCAGTCGGACAGGGTTCAATCAGCCCCAGCATTTT. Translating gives CASSRTGFNQPQHF.

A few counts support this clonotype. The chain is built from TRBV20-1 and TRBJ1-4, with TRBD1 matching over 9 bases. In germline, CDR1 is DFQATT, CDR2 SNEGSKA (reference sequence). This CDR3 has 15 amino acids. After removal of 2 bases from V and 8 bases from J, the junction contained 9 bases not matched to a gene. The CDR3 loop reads CSARSPGTGREKLFF. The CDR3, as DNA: TGCAGTGCTAGATCCCCCGGGACAGGGAGGGAAAAACTGTTTTTT.

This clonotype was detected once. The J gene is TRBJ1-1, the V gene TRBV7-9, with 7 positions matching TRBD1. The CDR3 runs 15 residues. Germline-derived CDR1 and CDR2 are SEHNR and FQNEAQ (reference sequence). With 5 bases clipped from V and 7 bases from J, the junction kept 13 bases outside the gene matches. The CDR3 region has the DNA TGTGCCAGCAGCCCAAACATAGAGGGGGCGGATGAAGCTTTCTTT. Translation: CASSPNIEGADEAFF.

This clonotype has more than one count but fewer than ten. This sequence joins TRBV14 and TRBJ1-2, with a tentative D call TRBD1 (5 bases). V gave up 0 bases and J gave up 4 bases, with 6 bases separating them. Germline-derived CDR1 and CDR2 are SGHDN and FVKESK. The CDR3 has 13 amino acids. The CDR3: CASSQEGPYGYTF. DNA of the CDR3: TGTGCCAGCAGCCAAGAGGGGCCCTATGGCTACACCTTC.

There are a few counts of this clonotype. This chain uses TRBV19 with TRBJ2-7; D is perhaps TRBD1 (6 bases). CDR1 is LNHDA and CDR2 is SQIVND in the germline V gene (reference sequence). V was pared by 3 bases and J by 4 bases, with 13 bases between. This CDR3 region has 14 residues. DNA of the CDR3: TGTGCCAGTAGTATCCTGGGGGCCGGGTACGAGCAGTACTTC. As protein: CASSILGAGYEQYF.

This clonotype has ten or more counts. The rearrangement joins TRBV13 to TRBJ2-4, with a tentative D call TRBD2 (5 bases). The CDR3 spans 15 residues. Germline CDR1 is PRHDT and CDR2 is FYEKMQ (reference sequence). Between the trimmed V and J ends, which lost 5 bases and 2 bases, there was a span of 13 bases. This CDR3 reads CASSHGGASKNIQYF. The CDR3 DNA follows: TGTGCCAGCAGCCACGGAGGCGCCTCCAAAAACATTCAGTACTTC.